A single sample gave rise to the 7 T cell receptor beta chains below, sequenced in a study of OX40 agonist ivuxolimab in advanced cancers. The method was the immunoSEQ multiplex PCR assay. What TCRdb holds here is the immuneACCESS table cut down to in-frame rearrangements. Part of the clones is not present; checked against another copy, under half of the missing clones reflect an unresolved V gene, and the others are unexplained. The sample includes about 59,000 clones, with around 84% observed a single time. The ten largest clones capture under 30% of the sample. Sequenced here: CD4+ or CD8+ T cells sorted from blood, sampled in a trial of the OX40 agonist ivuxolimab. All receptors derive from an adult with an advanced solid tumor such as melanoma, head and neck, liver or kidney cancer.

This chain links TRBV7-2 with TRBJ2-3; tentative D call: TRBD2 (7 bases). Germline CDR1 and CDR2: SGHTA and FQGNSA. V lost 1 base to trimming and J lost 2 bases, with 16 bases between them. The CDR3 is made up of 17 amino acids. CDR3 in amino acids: CASSLDWWGGLTDTQYF. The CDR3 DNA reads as TGTGCCAGCAGCTTAGATTGGTGGGGGGGCCTCACAGATACGCAGTATTTT.

CDR3 in amino acids: CSVDLGGQGLLPQETQYF. Written as DNA, the CDR3 is TGCAGCGTTGATTTGGGGGGACAGGGCCTTCTGCCCCAAGAGACCCAGTACTTC. The V gene is TRBV29-1, the J gene TRBJ2-5; 9 bases align to TRBD1. J lost 1 base, V lost 3 bases, and 15 bases had no gene match. CDR1 SQVTM and CDR2 ANQGSEA come from the germline V gene. CDR3 length: 18 residues.

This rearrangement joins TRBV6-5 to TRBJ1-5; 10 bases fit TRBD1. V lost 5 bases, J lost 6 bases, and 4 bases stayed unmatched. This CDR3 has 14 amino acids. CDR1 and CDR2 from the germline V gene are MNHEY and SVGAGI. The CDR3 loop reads CASSRQGAVQPQHF. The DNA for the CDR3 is TGTGCCAGCAGTCGACAGGGGGCCGTTCAGCCCCAGCATTTT.

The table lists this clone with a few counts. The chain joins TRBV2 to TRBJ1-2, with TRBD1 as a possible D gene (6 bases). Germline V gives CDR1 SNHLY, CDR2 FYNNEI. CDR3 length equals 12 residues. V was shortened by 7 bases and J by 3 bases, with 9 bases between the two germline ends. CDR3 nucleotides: TGTGCCAGCAATAGGGGGTACTATGGCTACACCTTC. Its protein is CASNRGYYGYTF.

CDR3 nucleotides: TGCGCCAGCAGCCAAAAGGAGGGACTGAACACCGGGGAGCTGTTTTTT. It encodes CASSQKEGLNTGELFF. The V call is TRBV4-1, the J call TRBJ2-2; TRBD2 is a possible D gene (6 bases). Germline CDR1 MGHRA, CDR2 YSYEKL. V lost 2 bases and J lost 1, with 11 bases in between. The CDR3 runs to 16 residues.

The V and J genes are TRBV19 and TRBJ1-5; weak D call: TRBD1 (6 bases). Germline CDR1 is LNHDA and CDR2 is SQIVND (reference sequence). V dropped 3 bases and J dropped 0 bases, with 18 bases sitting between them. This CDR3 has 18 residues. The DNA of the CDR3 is TGTGCCAGTAGTATTAGGGTGCGACAGGACCTTAGCAATCAGCCCCAGCATTTT. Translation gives CASSIRVRQDLSNQPQHF.

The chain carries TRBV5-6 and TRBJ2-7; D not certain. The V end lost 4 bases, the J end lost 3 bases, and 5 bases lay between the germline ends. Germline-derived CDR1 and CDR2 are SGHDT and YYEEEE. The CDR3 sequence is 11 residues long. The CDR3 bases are TGTGCCAGCAGCCGAAACTACGAGCAGTACTTC. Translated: CASSRNYEQYF. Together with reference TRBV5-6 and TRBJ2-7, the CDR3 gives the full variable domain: DAGVTQSPTHLIKTRGQQVTLRCSPKSGHDTVSWYQQALGQGPQFIFQYYEEEERQRGNFPDRFSGHQFPNYSSELNVNALLLGDSALYLCASSRNYEQYFGPGTRLTVT.